One sample yielded the 6 T cell receptor beta chains listed below, sequenced in a study of immunodeficiency. These TCRs' antigens remain unknown. Study-wide results and limits: Patients and controls had similar CD4+ T cell V-J pairing and entropy.

Clones were read by immunoSEQ multiplex PCR, and TCRdb kept only the in-frame ones, dropping some. The table shows over 2,000 clones, with roughly 87% occurring only once. What was sequenced was CD4+ T cells from blood. Receptors originate from a girl between 10 and 17 years old with POLD1 deficiency.

The V call is TRBV6-1, the J call TRBJ2-3; D is possibly TRBD2 (6 bases). CDR3 length equals 14 residues. CDR1 and CDR2 (germline): MNHNS, SASEGT. V lost 3 bases, J lost 2 bases, and 9 bases lay in between. The CDR3 reads CASSDRDSTDTQYF. CDR3 sequence (DNA): TGTGCCAGCAGTGACAGGGACTCCACAGATACGCAGTATTTT.

The CDR3 region is CASSLRASADTQYF. The CDR3 bases are TGTGCCAGCAGCTTGAGGGCTAGCGCAGATACGCAGTATTTT. The chain uses TRBV5-6 and TRBJ2-3; D possibly corresponds to TRBD2 (6 bases). V shed 1 base and J shed 4 bases, with 10 bases lying between them. CDR1 is SGHDT, CDR2 YYEEEE, per germline. CDR3 length equals 14 residues.

Only a few counts were recorded for this clone. This rearrangement joins TRBV19 to TRBJ1-2; 7 bases line up with TRBD1. The V gene end was trimmed by 7 bases and the J gene end by 8 bases; junction bases not matched to a gene: 19. This CDR3 contains 16 residues. The germline CDR1 and CDR2 sequences are LNHDA and SQIVND (reference sequence). CDR3 in amino acids: CASTRQGPSLFQGYTF. DNA of the CDR3: TGTGCCAGTACCAGACAGGGCCCCTCCTTATTCCAAGGCTACACCTTC.

V and J are TRBV6-5 and TRBJ2-7; 12 bases fit TRBD2. Germline V gene lookup returns CDR1 MNHEY and CDR2 SVGAGI. The CDR3 loop spans 13 amino acids. V dropped 6 bases and J dropped 7; count of bases not matched to a gene: 4. CDR3 in DNA: TGTGCCAGCAGAAGGACTAGCGGGGTAGAGCAGTACTTC. Translated: CASRRTSGVEQYF.

The DNA for the CDR3 is TGTGCCAGTAGTATCCGTAGCGGGAAATACTCCTACGAGCAGTACTTC. As protein: CASSIRSGKYSYEQYF. The chain joins TRBV19 to TRBJ2-7, with TRBD2 matching over 8 bases. The CDR3 totals 16 residues. V lost 3 bases to trimming and J lost 0 bases; unmatched junction nucleotides: 7. Germline CDR1 reads LNHDA; CDR2 reads SQIVND (reference sequence). Full variable domain (missing parts from reference TRBV19 and TRBJ2-7): DGGITQSPKYLFRKEGQNVTLSCEQNLNHDAMYWYRQDPGQGLRLIYYSQIVNDFQKGDIAEGYSVSREKKESFPLTVTSAQKNPTAFYLCASSIRSGKYSYEQYFGPGTRLTVT.

The rearrangement joins TRBV11-2 to TRBJ2-1; TRBD2 aligns across 12 bases. The junction had 1 base not matched to a gene; V was cut back by 2 bases and J by 5 bases. This CDR3 has 15 amino acids. Germline V CDR1 and CDR2: SGHAT, FQNNGV. The CDR3 DNA is TGTGCCAGCAGCTTACTAGCGGGAGGGAACAATGAGCAGTTCTTC. Residues: CASSLLAGGNNEQFF.